A single sample gave rise to the 29 T cell receptor beta chains below, sequenced in a study of CD8+ T cells in alopecia areata. Extracted RNA was reverse transcribed into cDNA, the sequencing template. The repertoire was sequenced with immunoSEQ multiplex PCR; TCRdb's copy has only in-frame clones and lacks some. The sample lists 170,000 or so clones; 58% were seen once. Treatment reported: oral pan-JAK inhibitor, 5-10 mg twice daily. The material was CD8+ T cells sorted from blood, obtained at week 24, from a patient treated with tofacitinib. The receptors here all came from a human donor with alopecia areata.

The J gene is TRBJ1-6, the V gene TRBV7-9, with D possibly being TRBD1 (6 bases). The ends were cut back, 5 bases at V and 7 bases at J, with 21 bases in the middle. The CDR3 is 17 residues long. Looked up from germline, CDR1 is SEHNR and CDR2 is FQNEAQ (reference sequence). The CDR3 sequence: CASSPVRGQPGNSPLHF. DNA of the CDR3: TGTGCCAGCAGCCCAGTAAGGGGACAACCGGGCAATTCACCCCTCCACTTT.

V gene TRBV5-1 combines with J gene TRBJ2-7; 8 bases match TRBD1. Germline V lookup: CDR1 SGHRS, CDR2 YFSETQ. This CDR3 is 14 amino acids long. The V and J ends lost 4 bases and 3 bases, in that order; junction bases with no gene match: 6. CDR3 protein: CASSTRQGNYEQYF. The CDR3 region has the DNA TGCGCCAGCAGCACCCGACAGGGGAACTACGAGCAGTACTTC. The full variable domain, its missing parts supplied by reference TRBV5-1 and TRBJ2-7, is KAGVTQTPRYLIKTRGQQVTLSCSPISGHRSVSWYQQTPGQGLQFLFEYFSETQRNKGNFPGRFSGRQFSNSRSEMNVSTLELGDSALYLCASSTRQGNYEQYFGPGTRLTVT.

The sample holds a few counts of this clone. This chain connects TRBV7-9 to TRBJ1-2; D is unresolved. Germline V gene sequence: CDR1 SEHNR, CDR2 FQNEAQ (reference sequence). The CDR3 covers 11 residues. Trimming stripped 9 bases from V and 8 bases from J, with 13 bases between. This chain's CDR3 is CASHEELGYTF. CDR3 nucleotide sequence: TGTGCCAGTCACGAGGAGTTGGGCTACACCTTC.

This clone was observed once. The CDR3 nucleotides read TGTGCCAGCAGCTTAGGGGACAGGGAACCAGATACGCAGTATTTT. It translates to CASSLGDREPDTQYF. J is TRBJ2-3 and V is TRBV11-3, with 9 bases aligning to TRBD1. The germline CDR1 and CDR2 sequences are SGHNT and YENEEA. V shed 1 base, J shed 4 bases, and the junction held 3 bases outside the gene matches. CDR3 length equals 15 residues.

The V call is TRBV19, the J call TRBJ1-2; 7 nucleotides line up with TRBD1. CDR3 length: 12 amino acids. The J segment lost 4 bases and the V segment lost 10 bases, leaving 6 bases of the junction unmatched. In germline, CDR1 is LNHDA, CDR2 SQIVND (reference sequence). The CDR3 sequence is CATQQGLYGYTF. The CDR3, as DNA: TGTGCCACTCAACAGGGGCTCTATGGCTACACCTTC.

The chain is built from TRBV5-6 and TRBJ2-2; weak D call: TRBD2 (6 bases). Trimming removed 0 bases at V and 2 bases at J, with 14 bases between. The CDR3 consists of 17 residues. CDR1 is SGHDT and CDR2 is YYEEEE in the germline V gene. The CDR3 here is CASSLEVTGVNTGELFF. The CDR3 bases are TGTGCCAGCAGCTTGGAAGTAACGGGGGTAAACACCGGGGAGCTGTTTTTT.

The chain combines TRBV29-1 with TRBJ2-5; 10 bases are shared with TRBD1. V lost 3 bases, J lost 5 bases, and 3 bases stayed unmatched. This CDR3 has 13 amino acids. Per germline, CDR1 SQVTM and CDR2 ANQGSEA. The CDR3 region has the DNA TGCAGCGTTGAGACAGGGGGCCCCGAGACCCAGTACTTC. Translation: CSVETGGPETQYF.

In its sample, this clone was seen a few times. The chain employs TRBV2 and TRBJ1-1; D is ambiguous. The germline CDR1 and CDR2 sequences are SNHLY and FYNNEI. V was cut by 2 bases and J by 8 bases, with 15 bases left in between. CDR3 length: 14 residues. Here the CDR3 DNA reads TGTGCCAGCAGTGAATACAAGTTACTCACGGAAGCTTTCTTT. Its translation: CASSEYKLLTEAFF.

The V call is TRBV25-1, the J call TRBJ2-5; no firm D call. V was shortened by 6 bases and J by 4 bases, with 9 bases between the two germline ends. CDR1 MGHDK and CDR2 SYGVNS come from the germline V gene. The length of the CDR3 is 12 residues. The CDR3 DNA is TGTGCCAGCAGCCCCCGGCTAGAGACCCAGTACTTC. Its translation is CASSPRLETQYF.

The chain uses TRBV13 and TRBJ1-2, with 10 bases that match TRBD1. The CDR3 is made up of 16 amino acids. Germline V gives CDR1 PRHDT, CDR2 FYEKMQ (reference sequence). The junction had 3 bases not matched to a gene; V was cut back by 0 bases and J by 2 bases. The CDR3 DNA follows: TGTGCCAGCAGCTTAGGGGACAGGGGGGAGAACTATGGCTACACCTTC. It is translated as CASSLGDRGENYGYTF. The full variable domain, with the rest looked up from reference TRBV13 and TRBJ1-2, is AAGVIQSPRHLIKEKRETATLKCYPIPRHDTVYWYQQGPGQDPQFLISFYEKMQSDKGSIPDRFSAQQFSDYHSELNMSSLELGDSALYFCASSLGDRGENYGYTFGSGTRLTVV.

The rearrangement links TRBV25-1 to TRBJ1-3; D ambiguous. V gave up 1 base and J gave up 5 bases, with 18 bases separating them. The CDR3 consists of 17 residues. The germline gives CDR1 MGHDK, CDR2 SYGVNS. The CDR3 region is CASSEFWRANSRNTIYF. The CDR3 region has the DNA TGTGCCAGCAGTGAATTTTGGAGGGCAAACTCCAGAAACACCATATATTTT.

In its sample, this clone was seen a few times. V and J are TRBV29-1 and TRBJ2-1; 10 positions match TRBD2. The CDR3 loop spans 17 amino acids. V shed 6 bases and J 3 bases; nucleotides not matched to a gene: 14. Germline assignment: CDR1 SQVTM and CDR2 ANQGSEA. DNA for the CDR3: TGCAGCGTCTCGGGACTAGCGATATCACTCTACTACAATGAGCAGTTCTTC. This codes for CSVSGLAISLYYNEQFF.

The chain couples TRBV2 to TRBJ2-5, with TRBD2 matching over 10 bases. CDR3 length: 16 amino acids. In germline, CDR1 is SNHLY, CDR2 FYNNEI. Trimming removed 4 bases from V and 2 bases from J; junction bases left unmatched: 7. The CDR3 protein is CASSGPSGGDQETQYF. The DNA of the CDR3 is TGTGCCAGCAGTGGTCCCAGCGGGGGGGATCAAGAGACCCAGTACTTC.

The rearrangement links TRBV27 to TRBJ2-3; D gene uncertain. Trimming stripped 4 bases from V and 3 bases from J, with 8 bases between. The CDR3 contains 13 residues. CDR1 is MNHEY, CDR2 SMNVEV, per germline (reference sequence). The CDR3 is CASSYIETDTQYF. CDR3 bases: TGTGCCAGCAGTTACATAGAAACAGATACGCAGTATTTT.

In this sample, this clone turned up a few times. V usage is TRBV7-2 and J usage is TRBJ2-1; D gene ambiguous. V lost 2 bases, J lost 4 bases, and 3 bases lay in between. CDR3 size: 12 residues. CDR1 and CDR2 (germline): SGHTA, FQGNSA. The CDR3 nucleotides read TGTGCCAGCAGCTTAAAATACAATGAGCAGTTCTTC. It codes for CASSLKYNEQFF.

The chain recombines TRBV6-4 with TRBJ1-1; 8 bases align to TRBD1. The J segment lost 0 bases and the V segment lost 11 bases, leaving 5 bases of the junction unmatched. The germline CDR1 and CDR2 sequences are MRHNA and SNTAGT. The CDR3 is 13 residues long. CDR3 protein: CAGNRGMNTEAFF. For the CDR3, the DNA is TGTGCCGGAAACAGGGGGATGAACACTGAAGCTTTCTTT.

The chain has TRBV2 and TRBJ2-5, with D possibly TRBD2 on 6 matching bases. Germline V gene data show CDR1 as SNHLY and CDR2 as FYNNEI. The CDR3 totals 13 residues. Trimming stripped 9 bases from V and 3 bases from J, with 14 bases between. The CDR3 loop reads CARGMEGEETQYF. The CDR3 DNA is TGTGCCAGAGGGATGGAGGGCGAAGAGACCCAGTACTTC.

In its sample, this clone was seen a few times. The rearrangement links TRBV29-1 to TRBJ2-2; no definite D call. The germline CDR1 and CDR2 sequences are SQVTM and ANQGSEA. V lost 5 bases and J lost 6, with 7 bases in between. This CDR3 comprises 11 residues. DNA for the CDR3: TGCAGCGTTTGGGTCGCCGGGGAGCTGTTTTTT. Its protein is CSVWVAGELFF.

The rearrangement uses TRBV5-1 and TRBJ1-1; D may be TRBD1 (6 bases). Trimming pared 7 bases from V and 0 bases from J, leaving 13 bases between. The CDR3 is 14 amino acids. CDR1 and CDR2 from the germline V gene are SGHRS and YFSETQ. The CDR3 region has the DNA TGCGCCAGCCCGAGGGGGGGCATGAACACTGAAGCTTTCTTT. It codes for CASPRGGMNTEAFF.

The chain has TRBV2 and TRBJ1-6, with TRBD1 as a possible D gene (5 bases). The CDR3 sequence is 16 residues long. Germline-derived CDR1 and CDR2 are SNHLY and FYNNEI. Trimming removed 2 bases from V and 4 bases from J, with 12 bases in between. CDR3 DNA sequence: TGTGCCAGCAGTGAACGGCGGAGGGGATATAATTCACCCCTCCACTTT. Translating it yields CASSERRRGYNSPLHF.

V gene TRBV2 combines with J gene TRBJ2-3; 7 positions agree with TRBD2. Germline CDR1 is SNHLY and CDR2 is FYNNEI. V was pared by 2 bases and J by 0 bases, with 8 bases of the junction left unmatched. This CDR3 has 17 amino acids. The CDR3 is CASSEFGLADSTDTQYF. Here the CDR3 DNA reads TGTGCCAGCAGTGAATTTGGTCTAGCGGATAGCACAGATACGCAGTATTTT.

This clone was counted only a few times. The V call is TRBV5-6, the J call TRBJ1-1; 8 bases are shared with TRBD1. Trimming took 3 bases from V and 5 from J; bases not matched to a gene: 9. The germline gives CDR1 SGHDT, CDR2 YYEEEE. This CDR3 has 15 residues. CDR3 DNA: TGTGCCAGCAGCTCAGGGGGCGCACGTGGGACTGAAGCTTTCTTT. Its protein is CASSSGGARGTEAFF.

This clone has a handful of counts. The chain has TRBV6-6 and TRBJ2-7; D uncertain. Germline-derived CDR1 and CDR2 are MNHNY and SVGAGI (reference sequence). V lost 0 bases and J 0 bases, leaving 6 bases between the germline ends. This CDR3 has 14 residues. In DNA form, the CDR3 reads TGTGCCAGCAGTTACTCGCCAGGCTCCTACGAGCAGTACTTC. Translating gives CASSYSPGSYEQYF.

This clone was counted once. The chain links TRBV27 to TRBJ1-5, with unresolved D. Germline CDR1 is MNHEY and CDR2 is SMNVEV (reference sequence). Trimming pared 5 bases from V and 4 bases from J, leaving 6 bases between. The length of the CDR3 is 12 residues. This CDR3 reads CASSPRNQPQHF. CDR3 nucleotide sequence: TGTGCCAGCAGTCCGAGGAATCAGCCCCAGCATTTT.

This clone was seen a handful of times. J is TRBJ2-1 and V is TRBV4-1; TRBD2 matches 10 bases. The CDR3 runs to 15 residues. V lost 5 bases to trimming and J lost 10 bases; unmatched junction nucleotides: 11. Germline CDR1 is MGHRA and CDR2 is YSYEKL. The chain's CDR3 is CASSATSGWSLEQFF. Here the CDR3 DNA reads TGCGCCAGCAGCGCGACTAGCGGGTGGAGTCTGGAGCAGTTCTTC.

This clone was picked up a small number of times. The gene calls are TRBV13 and TRBJ2-3; possibly TRBD2 for D (6 bases). Trimming took off 4 bases at V and 1 base at J, with 18 bases between the two ends. Germline CDR1 reads PRHDT; CDR2 reads FYEKMQ (reference sequence). This CDR3 is built from 17 residues. CDR3 loop: CASSWRGRGGGTDTQYF. DNA for the CDR3: TGTGCCAGCAGCTGGAGGGGACGGGGAGGAGGCACAGATACGCAGTATTTT.

This sequence joins TRBV7-2 and TRBJ2-5; D unclear. This CDR3 region has 13 residues. The germline V and J ends were trimmed by 2 bases and 1 base, with 5 bases remaining between them. Germline V gene sequence: CDR1 SGHTA, CDR2 FQGNSA. The CDR3 DNA reads as TGTGCCAGCAGCTTACAGGCCCAAGAGACCCAGTACTTC. This codes for CASSLQAQETQYF.

This chain uses TRBV4-2 with TRBJ2-3; a possible D gene is TRBD2 (6 bases). Germline V gene sequence: CDR1 LGHNA, CDR2 YNFKEQ. The CDR3 spans 15 residues. The ends were cut back, 4 bases at V and 1 base at J, with 12 bases in the middle. The chain's CDR3 is CASSPESGRTDTQYF. DNA for the CDR3: TGTGCCAGCAGCCCCGAGAGCGGGCGCACAGATACGCAGTATTTT.

The CDR3 nucleotides read TGTGCCAGCAGCCACTTCAATGAGCAGTTCTTC. This encodes CASSHFNEQFF. The chain is built from TRBV14 and TRBJ2-1, with D uncertain. Germline V gene data show CDR1 as SGHDN and CDR2 as FVKESK. V shed 3 bases and J shed 6 bases, with 3 bases lying between them. This CDR3 spans 11 amino acids. The complete variable domain, with remaining parts taken from reference TRBV14 and TRBJ2-1, reads EAGVTQFPSHSVIEKGQTVTLRCDPISGHDNLYWYRRVMGKEIKFLLHFVKESKQDESGMPNNRFLAERTGGTYSTLKVQPAELEDSGVYFCASSHFNEQFFGPGTRLTVL.